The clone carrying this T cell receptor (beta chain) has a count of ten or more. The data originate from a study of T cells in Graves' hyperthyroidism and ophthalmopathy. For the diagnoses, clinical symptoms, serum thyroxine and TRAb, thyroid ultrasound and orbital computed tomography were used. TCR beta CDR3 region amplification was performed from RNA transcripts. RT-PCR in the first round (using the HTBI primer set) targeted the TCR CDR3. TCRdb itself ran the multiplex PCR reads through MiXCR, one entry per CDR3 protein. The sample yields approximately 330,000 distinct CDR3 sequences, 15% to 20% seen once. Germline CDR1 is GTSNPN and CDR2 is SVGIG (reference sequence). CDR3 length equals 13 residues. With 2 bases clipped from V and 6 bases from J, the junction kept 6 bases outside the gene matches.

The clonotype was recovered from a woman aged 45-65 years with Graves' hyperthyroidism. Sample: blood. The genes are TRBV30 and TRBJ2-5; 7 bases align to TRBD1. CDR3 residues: CAWSQKGAKTQYF. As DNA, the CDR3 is TGTGCCTGGAGTCAAAAGGGGGCGAAGACCCAGTACTTC.